The 8 T cell receptor beta chains below all came from one sample that was sequenced in a study of PD-1 blockade in mismatch repair-deficient tumors (dated by TCRdb to the late 2010s). Libraries were prepared through the immunoSEQ multiplex PCR assay. The immuneACCESS repertoire file appears here via TCRdb, limited to in-frame rearrangements. These files lack a portion of the clones; in checked studies, under half of the deficit traces to unresolved V genes, and the cause of the others is not known. A total of tens of thousands of clones appear in this sample, over 80% of them only once. The ten largest clonotypes hold 20% to 25% of the sample. This sample's time point label indicates: peripheral blood 12 weeks after first pembrolizumab dose. This specimen was peripheral blood, taken 12 weeks after starting pembrolizumab. The receptors come from an adult with mismatch repair-deficient cancer.

The rearrangement joins TRBV29-1 to TRBJ1-2; 7 positions agree with TRBD1. CDR3 length: 16 amino acids. The J segment lost 2 bases and the V segment lost 0 bases, leaving 9 bases of the junction unmatched. The germline gives CDR1 SQVTM, CDR2 ANQGSEA. CDR3 amino acids: CSVEDTGTVTNYGYTF. DNA of the CDR3: TGCAGCGTTGAAGATACCGGGACAGTCACGAACTATGGCTACACCTTC. Looking up the rest from reference TRBV29-1 and TRBJ1-2 gives the full variable domain: SAVISQKPSRDICQRGTSLTIQCQVDSQVTMMFWYRQQPGQSLTLIATANQGSEATYESGFVIDKFPISRPNLTFSTLTVSNMSPEDSSIYLCSVEDTGTVTNYGYTFGSGTRLTVV.

The chain couples TRBV7-9 to TRBJ2-2, with TRBD1 as a possible D gene (6 bases). The CDR3 loop spans 14 amino acids. Per germline, CDR1 SEHNR and CDR2 FQNEAQ (reference sequence). V lost 4 bases to trimming and J lost 6 bases, with 12 bases between them. Written as DNA, the CDR3 is TGTGCCAGCAGCTCAGTTTACAGGGCCGGGGAGCTGTTTTTT. Its translation: CASSSVYRAGELFF.

This sequence joins TRBV30 and TRBJ2-7, with 7 bases identical to TRBD1. Trimming removed 1 base from V and 2 bases from J; junction bases left unmatched: 5. There are 14 residues in the CDR3. CDR1 GTSNPN and CDR2 SVGIG come from the germline V gene (reference sequence). The DNA for the CDR3 is TGTGCCTGGAGTGGAGGGGGCCAGACCTACGAGCAGTACTTC. Protein product: CAWSGGGQTYEQYF.

V is TRBV13 and J is TRBJ2-1; 9 bases match TRBD2. CDR1 PRHDT and CDR2 FYEKMQ come from the germline V gene (reference sequence). CDR3 length equals 14 residues. The J segment lost 10 bases and the V segment lost 3 bases, leaving 7 bases of the junction unmatched. The CDR3 DNA is TGTGCCAGCAGCTTGCGGGAGGGGGGACTAGAGCAGTTCTTC. Its translation is CASSLREGGLEQFF.

The V call is TRBV28, the J call TRBJ2-1, with a tentative D call TRBD2 (6 bases). Germline loops: CDR1 MDHEN, CDR2 SYDVKM. The CDR3 has 16 amino acids. Trimming stripped 5 bases from V and 5 bases from J, with 19 bases between. CDR3 sequence reads: CASSPRIAGPHNEQFF. The CDR3 coding sequence is TGTGCCAGCAGTCCCCGTATTGCGGGACCCCACAATGAGCAGTTCTTC.

The chain has TRBV7-9 and TRBJ2-6; no firm D call. The CDR3 loop spans 17 amino acids. Germline V gene data show CDR1 as SEHNR and CDR2 as FQNEAQ (reference sequence). V dropped 3 bases and J dropped 0 bases, with 12 bases sitting between them. CDR3 DNA sequence: TGTGCCAGCAGCTTTGGGGTTTCTATCTCTGGGGCCAACGTCCTGACTTTC. It yields the protein CASSFGVSISGANVLTF.

V is TRBV10-1 and J is TRBJ2-7; D tentatively reads TRBD1 or TRBD2 (5 bases each). The V gene's germline CDR1 is WNHNN and CDR2 SYGVQD (reference sequence). The CDR3 covers 11 residues. V lost 4 bases, J lost 6 bases, and 7 bases lay in between. The CDR3 sequence is CASSAGTEQYF. The DNA of the CDR3 is TGCGCCAGCAGTGCTGGGACCGAGCAGTACTTC.

The CDR3 bases are TGTGCCAGCAGTTTATATAGCGGGAGAAACAAGAACGAGCAGTACTTC. Translating it yields CASSLYSGRNKNEQYF. This rearrangement joins TRBV27 to TRBJ2-7; 9 positions agree with TRBD2. The CDR3 consists of 16 residues. V was clipped by 1 base and J by 5 bases; unmatched bases: 9. CDR1 MNHEY and CDR2 SMNVEV come from the germline V gene (reference sequence).